Reported below is one T cell receptor (beta chain). The sample belongs to a study of shared clonotypes between healthy human individuals. About the research overall: Researchers assigned three CD4 naive, three CD4 memory, two CD8 naive and one CD8 memory plate to each donor.

Among the donors, all were Caucasian adults who lived in Nashville, Tennessee. V was cut by 4 bases and J by 1 base, with 11 bases left in between. This CDR3 has 15 residues. Per the germline V gene, CDR1 is SNHLY and CDR2 is FYNNEI. On sorted subsets, replicate PCRs used about 200 ng DNA, or about 30,000 T cell genomes. In the original processing: With immunoSEQ giving junction-only sequences and no quality scores, filtering differed. This table comes from immunoSEQ multiplex PCR, and its TCRdb copy is limited to in-frame clones, with some not included. The V and J calls and clone size are taken from that table; D and trimming were inferred from the DNA. The sample includes over a million clones, about 80% of them seen just once.

The sequence was obtained from a man between 18 and 29 years old in good health. Some clones in this sample may be carry-over from other donors' samples. The sequenced material came from memory CD4+ T cells from PBMCs. Subset indicated: CD45RA-negative fraction. This chain connects TRBV2 to TRBJ2-1; the D gene is possibly TRBD1 (6 bases). The CDR3 sequence is CASSGYGTSYNEQFF. CDR3 sequence (DNA): TGTGCCAGCAGTGGGTATGGGACATCCTACAATGAGCAGTTCTTC. The full variable domain, with the rest looked up from reference TRBV2 and TRBJ2-1, is EPEVTQTPSHQVTQMGQEVILRCVPISNHLYFYWYRQILGQKVEFLVSFYNNEISEKSEIFDDQFSVERPDGSNFTLKIRSTKLEDSAMYFCASSGYGTSYNEQFFGPGTRLTVL.